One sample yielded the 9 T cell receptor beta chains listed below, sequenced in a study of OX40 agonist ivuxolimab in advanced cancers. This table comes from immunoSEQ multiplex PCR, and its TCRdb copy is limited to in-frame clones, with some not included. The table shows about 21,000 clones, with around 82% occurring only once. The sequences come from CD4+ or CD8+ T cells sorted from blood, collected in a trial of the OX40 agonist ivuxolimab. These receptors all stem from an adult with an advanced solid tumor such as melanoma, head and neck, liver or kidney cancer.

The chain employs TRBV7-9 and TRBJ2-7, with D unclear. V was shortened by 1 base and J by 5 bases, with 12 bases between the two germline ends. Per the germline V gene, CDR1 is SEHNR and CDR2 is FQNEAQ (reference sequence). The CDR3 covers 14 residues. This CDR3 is CASSLVGPWDEQYF. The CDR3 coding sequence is TGTGCCAGCAGCTTAGTCGGACCCTGGGACGAGCAGTACTTC.

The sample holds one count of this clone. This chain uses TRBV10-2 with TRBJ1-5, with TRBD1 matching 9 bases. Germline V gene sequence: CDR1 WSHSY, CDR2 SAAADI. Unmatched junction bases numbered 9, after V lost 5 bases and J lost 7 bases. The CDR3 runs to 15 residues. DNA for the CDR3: TGCGCCAGCAGTCCGATCGACAGGGGGTACCAGCCCCAGCATTTT. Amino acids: CASSPIDRGYQPQHF.

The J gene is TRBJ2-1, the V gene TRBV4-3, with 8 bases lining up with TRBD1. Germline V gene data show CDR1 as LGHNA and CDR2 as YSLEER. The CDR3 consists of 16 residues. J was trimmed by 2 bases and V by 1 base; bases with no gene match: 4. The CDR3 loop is CASSQAPGGTYNEQFF. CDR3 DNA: TGCGCCAGCAGCCAAGCCCCAGGGGGCACCTACAATGAGCAGTTCTTC.

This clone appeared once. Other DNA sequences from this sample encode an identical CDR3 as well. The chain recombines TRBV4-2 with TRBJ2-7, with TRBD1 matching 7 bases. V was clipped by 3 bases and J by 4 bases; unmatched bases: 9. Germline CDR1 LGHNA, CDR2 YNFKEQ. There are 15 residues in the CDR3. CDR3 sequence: CASSQAGTEGYEQYF. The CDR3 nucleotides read TGTGCCAGCAGCCAGGCCGGGACAGAGGGTTACGAGCAGTACTTC.

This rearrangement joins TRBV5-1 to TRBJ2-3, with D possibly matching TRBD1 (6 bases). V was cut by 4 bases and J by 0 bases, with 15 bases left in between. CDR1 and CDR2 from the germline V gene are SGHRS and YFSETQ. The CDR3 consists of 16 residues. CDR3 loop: CASSPLTGLSTDTQYF. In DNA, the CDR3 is TGCGCCAGCAGCCCGCTGACAGGACTTAGCACAGATACGCAGTATTTT.

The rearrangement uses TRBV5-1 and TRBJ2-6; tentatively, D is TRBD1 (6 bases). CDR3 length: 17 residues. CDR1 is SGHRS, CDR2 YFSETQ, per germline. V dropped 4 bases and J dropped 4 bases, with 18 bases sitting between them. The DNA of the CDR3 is TGCGCCAGCAGCATCCTTGCTCAGGGGCCCGGGGCCAACGTCCTGACTTTC. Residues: CASSILAQGPGANVLTF.

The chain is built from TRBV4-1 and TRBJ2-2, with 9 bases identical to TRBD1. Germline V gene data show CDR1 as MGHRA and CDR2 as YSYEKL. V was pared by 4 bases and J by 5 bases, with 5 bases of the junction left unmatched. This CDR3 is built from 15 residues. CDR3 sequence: CASSRGQGGTGELFF. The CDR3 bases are TGCGCCAGCAGCCGGGGACAGGGAGGGACCGGGGAGCTGTTTTTT.

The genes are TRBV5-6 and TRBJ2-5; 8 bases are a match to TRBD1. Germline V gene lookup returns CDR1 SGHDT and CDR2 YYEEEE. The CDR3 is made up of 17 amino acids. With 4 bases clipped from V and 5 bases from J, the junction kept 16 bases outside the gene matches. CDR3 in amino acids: CASSLLQGASLAETQYF. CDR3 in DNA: TGTGCCAGCAGCCTACTCCAGGGGGCGTCTCTGGCCGAGACCCAGTACTTC.

CDR3 amino acids: CASSLNRHSYNEQFF. The DNA for the CDR3 is TGTGCCAGCAGCCTCAACCGGCACTCCTACAATGAGCAGTTCTTC. The chain is built from TRBV11-2 and TRBJ2-1; D remains ambiguous. This CDR3 is 15 amino acids long. CDR1 and CDR2 (germline): SGHAT, FQNNGV. V gave up 5 bases and J gave up 0 bases, with 11 bases separating them.